This is a list of T cell receptor beta chains from one sample in a study of read filtering for tumor transcriptome and immune sequencing. TCRdb redid the calling of the reads with MiXCR, one entry per CDR3 protein. The table has about 47,000 distinct CDR3 sequences, roughly 12% seen once; the top ten hold 13% to 15%. Sequencing was carried out using a population of CD138-negative cells sorted from bone marrow. The receptor source for this set is a donor aged 40 or over with multiple myeloma. Each CDR3 is given with its conserved first and last residue. D genes are given only for firm matches. Some rows have no size entry. The others give once, few or many, or a class for an expanded clone.

>TRBJ2-5|few|-|TRBV7-6
CASSLGSGGETQYF
TGTGCCAGCAGCTTGGGAAGTGGAGGCGAGACCCAGTACTTC
>TRBJ2-1|medium-sized|TRBD2|TRBV20-1
CSARDPSSGGSNEQFF
TGCAGTGCTAGAGATCCCTCATCGGGAGGATCGAATGAGCAGTTCTTC
>TRBJ2-2|-|-|TRBV11-2
CASSLSRQGELFF
TGTGCCAGCAGCTTATCGCGGCAGGGGGAGCTGTTTTTT
>TRBJ2-2|few|-|TRBV30
CAWQKGNTGELFF
TGTGCCTGGCAAAAGGGGAACACCGGGGAGCTGTTTTTT
>TRBJ2-7|many|TRBD2|TRBV20-1
CSARVPAGGPHEQYF
TGCAGTGCTAGAGTTCCAGCGGGAGGGCCACACGAGCAGTACTTC
>TRBJ2-6|few|-|TRBV5-1
CASSLDGGANVLTF
TGCGCCAGCAGCTTGGATGGAGGGGCCAACGTCCTGACTTTC
>TRBJ1-5|many|-|TRBV5-1
CASSLDGSRSQHF
TGCGCCAGCAGCTTGGATGGAAGCCGGTCCCAGCATTTT
>TRBJ2-1|-|-|TRBV20-1
CSASPRNNERFF
TGCAGTGCTAGCCCTCGTAACAATGAGCGGTTCTTC
>TRBJ2-3|many|TRBD1|TRBV7-9
CASSLKGGLPDTQYF
TGTGCCAGCAGCCTTAAAGGGGGCTTGCCAGATACGCAGTATTTT
>TRBJ2-1|many|-|TRBV7-9
CASSRSRDEQFF
TGTGCCAGCAGCCGCAGTAGGGATGAGCAGTTCTTC
>TRBJ2-1|medium-sized|-|TRBV6-1
CASNTVIQVDEQFF
TGTGCCAGCAATACGGTTATCCAGGTCGATGAGCAGTTCTTC
>TRBJ2-1|many|TRBD2|TRBV5-1
CASSWTSGSNEQFF
TGCGCCAGCAGCTGGACTAGCGGGAGTAATGAGCAGTTCTTC
>TRBJ2-5|many|-|TRBV28
CQTPLQETQYF
TGCCAGACCCCGTTACAAGAGACCCAGTACTTC
>TRBJ1-1|many|-|TRBV7-3
CASSLNPGTEAFF
TGTGCCAGCAGCTTAAATCCGGGGACTGAAGCTTTCTTT
>TRBJ2-5|many|-|TRBV7-2
CASSLVGGVGTQYF
TGTGCCAGCAGCTTGGTCGGGGGAGTCGGGACCCAGTACTTC
>TRBJ2-1|-|-|TRBV27
CASSLNSIKEQFF
TGTGCCAGCAGTTTAAACTCCATTAAGGAGCAGTTCTTC
>TRBJ2-7|many|-|TRBV27
CASSLSIVCSYEQYF
TGTGCCAGCAGTTTAAGCATTGTCTGTTCCTACGAGCAGTACTTC
>TRBJ2-1|many|TRBD2|TRBV19
CASSIGLAAYNEQFF
TGTGCCAGTAGTATAGGTCTAGCGGCCTACAATGAGCAGTTCTTC
>TRBJ2-3|many|-|TRBV5-4
CASSAGVSTDTQYF
TGTGCCAGCAGCGCGGGCGTGAGCACAGATACGCAGTATTTT
>TRBJ2-3|many|-|TRBV7-2
CASTEARVADTQYF
TGTGCCAGCACCGAAGCCCGGGTGGCAGATACGCAGTATTTT
>TRBJ2-2|many|-|TRBV5-1
CASSSFSGIRNTGELFF
TGCGCCAGCAGCTCATTCTCCGGGATTCGGAACACCGGGGAGCTGTTTTTT
>TRBJ2-1|many|-|TRBV6-2/TRBV6-3
CASSFVGRSSYNEQFF
TGTGCCAGCAGTTTCGTGGGAAGAAGCTCCTACAATGAGCAGTTCTTC
>TRBJ1-2|-|TRBD1|TRBV4-3
CASSEAWDSNYGYTF
TGCGCCAGCAGCGAAGCCTGGGACAGCAACTATGGCTACACCTTC
>TRBJ2-1|many|TRBD2|TRBV28
CASSPRTSGRPNEQFF
TGTGCCAGCAGTCCCCGGACTAGCGGGAGGCCGAATGAGCAGTTCTTC
>TRBJ2-5|many|TRBD2|TRBV5-4
CASSTMTSGQETQYF
TGTGCCAGCAGCACAATGACTAGCGGACAAGAGACCCAGTACTTC
>TRBJ2-2|few|TRBD2|TRBV5-1
CASSSAGGPTGELFF
TGCGCCAGCAGCTCAGCGGGAGGGCCCACCGGGGAGCTGTTTTTT
>TRBJ2-7|many|TRBD2|TRBV5-1
CASSLAGTNSYEQYF
TGCGCCAGCAGCTTGGCCGGGACTAACTCCTACGAGCAGTACTTC
>TRBJ2-6|many|-|TRBV28
CASSLWLSGANVLTF
TGTGCCAGCAGTTTATGGCTCTCTGGGGCCAACGTCCTGACTTTC
>TRBJ2-1|-|TRBD1|TRBV11-2
CASSSDRLIEQFF
TGTGCCAGCAGCTCGGACAGGCTCATTGAGCAGTTCTTC
>TRBJ2-2|many|TRBD2|TRBV6-6
CASRLAGGYTGELFF
TGTGCCAGCAGACTAGCGGGAGGGTACACCGGGGAGCTGTTTTTT
>TRBJ1-2|many|TRBD1|TRBV30
CAWYRDRPGGYTF
TGTGCCTGGTACCGGGACAGGCCGGGTGGCTACACCTTC
>TRBJ1-2|many|TRBD1|TRBV28
CASSPTLGTGGEGYGYTF
TGTGCCAGCAGTCCGACCCTCGGGACAGGGGGCGAGGGCTATGGCTACACCTTC
>TRBJ1-2|many|-|TRBV3-1
CASSQTETRGYTF
TGTGCCAGCAGCCAAACCGAAACGAGGGGCTACACCTTC
>TRBJ2-5|many|-|TRBV3-1
CASSQTGVEGGLLETQYF
TGTGCCAGCAGCCAAACGGGGGTGGAAGGCGGATTGCTGGAGACCCAGTACTTC
>TRBJ2-2|many|-|TRBV7-9
CASSSPREAGSVGLFF
TGTGCCAGCAGCAGCCCGAGGGAAGCGGGTTCCGTTGGGCTGTTTTTT
>TRBJ2-7|many|TRBD2|TRBV4-1
CASSQVSGSSYEQYF
TGCGCCAGCAGCCAAGTTAGCGGGAGCTCCTACGAGCAGTACTTC
>TRBJ2-5|many|-|TRBV27
CASSQTRTTTETQYF
TGTGCCAGCAGTCAAACCAGGACCACTACTGAGACCCAGTACTTC
>TRBJ2-1|many|-|TRBV20-1
CSARGQFVVGTYNEQFF
TGCAGTGCTAGAGGTCAATTTGTGGTGGGAACCTACAATGAGCAGTTCTTC
>TRBJ2-1|many|TRBD2|TRBV6-5
CASSYNGGRGHNEQFF
TGTGCCAGCAGTTACAATGGCGGGAGGGGGCACAATGAGCAGTTCTTC
>TRBJ2-7|few|-|TRBV20-1
CSARDGRGSYEQYF
TGCAGTGCTAGAGACGGGAGAGGGTCCTACGAGCAGTACTTC
>TRBJ2-5|once|-|TRBV20-1
CSAESGIGSQETQYF
TGCAGTGCTGAATCCGGGATAGGGTCCCAAGAGACCCAGTACTTC
>TRBJ2-7|many|-|TRBV28
CASSSQAPPDYEQYF
TGTGCCAGCAGCTCCCAGGCCCCGCCGGACTACGAGCAGTACTTC
>TRBJ2-7|few|-|TRBV6-2/TRBV6-3
CASIPGLSSYEQYF
TGTGCCAGCATTCCGGGACTGAGCTCCTACGAGCAGTACTTC
>TRBJ2-5|few|TRBD1|TRBV5-5
CASSLPQGAWETQYF
TGTGCCAGCAGCTTACCACAGGGGGCATGGGAGACCCAGTACTTC
>TRBJ1-4|many|-|TRBV2
CASRIQGTGEKLFF
TGTGCCAGCAGAATTCAGGGGACTGGAGAAAAACTGTTTTTT
>TRBJ2-2|many|-|TRBV2
CASVPGNTGELFF
TGTGCCAGCGTCCCAGGGAACACCGGGGAGCTGTTTTTT
>TRBJ2-5|many|TRBD1|TRBV20-1
CSAPTRTGLGETQYF
TGCAGTGCTCCAACCCGGACAGGGCTGGGGGAGACCCAGTACTTC
>TRBJ2-7|many|TRBD2|TRBV5-1
CASSIGLAAYEQYF
TGCGCCAGCAGCATCGGACTAGCGGCCTACGAGCAGTACTTC
>TRBJ1-1|many|TRBD1|TRBV20-1
CSAAQGASVNTEAFF
TGCAGTGCTGCCCAGGGGGCTTCGGTGAACACTGAAGCTTTCTTT
>TRBJ2-1|medium-sized|TRBD2|TRBV29-1
CSGRGLAGNYNEQFF
TGCAGCGGGAGGGGACTAGCGGGAAACTACAATGAGCAGTTCTTC
>TRBJ2-3|many|TRBD2|TRBV20-1
CSARKAGVAADTQYF
TGCAGTGCTAGAAAAGCGGGAGTTGCGGCAGATACGCAGTATTTT
>TRBJ2-5|many|TRBD2|TRBV5-1
CASSTSSGSMVETQYF
TGCGCCAGCAGCACCTCTAGCGGGAGTATGGTAGAGACCCAGTACTTC
>TRBJ1-2|many|-|TRBV7-9
CASSVGQSYGYTF
TGTGCCAGCAGCGTTGGACAGTCCTATGGCTACACCTTC
>TRBJ2-1|many|TRBD1|TRBV7-2
CASSPWDRVILDEQFF
TGTGCCAGCAGCCCTTGGGACAGGGTAATTCTAGATGAGCAGTTCTTC
>TRBJ2-3|-|-|TRBV6-2/TRBV6-3
CASSISDTQYF
TGTGCCAGCAGCATTTCAGATACGCAGTATTTT
>TRBJ1-5|many|-|TRBV20-1
CSVRGASNQPQHF
TGCAGTGTTAGGGGCGCCTCCAATCAGCCCCAGCATTTT